The sample holds one count of the clone carrying this TCR beta chain. Its antigen is not known. The sample originates from a study of T cell responses to AZD1222 COVID-19 vaccine. Study-wide results and caveats: Baseline serostatus was positive in only six or seven AZD1222 recipients. Repertoires were obtained solely post-peak T cell response.

TCRdb keeps only in-frame clones here, not all; method: immunoSEQ multiplex PCR. The sample shows more than 140,000 clones, 89% of them seen only once. Per germline, CDR1 DFQATT and CDR2 SNEGSKA (reference sequence). V was pared by 3 bases and J by 3 bases, with 7 bases of the junction left unmatched. This CDR3 has 15 residues. The clonotype originates from an adult in good health. This sample comprised peripheral blood, obtained on day 0 of AZD1222 vaccination. The gene calls are TRBV20-1 and TRBJ2-1; 8 bases align to TRBD2. The CDR3: CSASGLAGHYNEQFF. In DNA form, the CDR3 reads TGCAGTGCTAGTGGTCTAGCGGGCCACTACAATGAGCAGTTCTTC.